This paragraph covers one TCR beta chain sequence. No antigen is known for it. The data were taken from a study of shared clonotypes between healthy human individuals. The healthy adult donors were HIV-negative and reported no recent acute infections or vaccinations. Everyone who donated was a Caucasian adult who lived in Nashville, Tennessee. Assay used: immunoSEQ multiplex PCR; TCRdb lists only in-frame clones, some missing. The sample has 2,500,000 or so clones, around nine tenths seen once. Points from the study as a whole: The sole specimen, blood, was sampled, and tissue repertoires likely differ.

V lost 10 bases and J lost 0, with 13 bases in between. CDR3 length: 13 amino acids. The germline V gene has CDR1 ENHRY and CDR2 SYGVKD. Sequencing was carried out using naive CD4+ T cells sorted from blood. The sample's subset: CD45RA+ positively selected. This chain joins TRBV10-3 and TRBJ2-7; perhaps TRBD1 as D (6 bases). This clonotype was sampled from a man aged 18 to 30 in good health. CDR3 in amino acids: CATRTASSYEQYF. In DNA, the CDR3 is TGTGCCACCCGGACAGCGAGCTCCTACGAGCAGTACTTC.